Described below is a single T cell receptor (beta chain) sequence and its context. Its cognate antigen is unknown. These data come from a study of cytomegalovirus exposure and HLA in healthy donors. On the study more broadly: The platform used for the roughly 130 validation repertoires matched that of the roughly 630 first-cohort repertoires, a later analysis reported. Study results and caveats: Among TCR beta chains, those listed as cytomegalovirus-associated numbered about 160. Reported performance of the classifier showed diagnosis of cytomegalovirus status with high specificity and sensitivity.

Assay used: immunoSEQ multiplex PCR; TCRdb lists only in-frame clones, some missing. Of approximately 200,000 clones listed, about three quarters were seen once; the top ten hold around 1.2%. Germline V gene lookup returns CDR1 MNHEY and CDR2 SMNVEV (reference sequence). V gave up 5 bases and J gave up 2 bases; unmatched junction bases: 7. This CDR3 is built from 15 residues. The clonotype originates from a woman aged 25 to 39 in good health and CMV-seronegative. The chain has TRBV27 and TRBJ1-1; 8 bases line up with TRBD1. The material sequenced was PBMCs. The CDR3 coding sequence is TGTGCCAGCAGTCCACATACAGGGGGAAACACTGAAGCTTTCTTT. Its translation is CASSPHTGGNTEAFF.